This record looks at one T cell receptor (beta chain) sequence and its context. Amplification of TCR beta CDR3 regions used RNA as the template. HTBI primers were used for first-round RT-PCR of the TCR CDR3. MiXCR was run by TCRdb on the multiplex PCR reads, yielding one entry per CDR3 protein. The profile shows 800,000 or so distinct CDR3 sequences, over 35% of them singletons. This record comes from a study of T cells in Graves' hyperthyroidism and ophthalmopathy. Researchers defined stable Graves' hyperthyroidism as no ophthalmopathy progression within 18 months. Diagnostic decisions used clinical symptoms, serum thyroxine and TRAb, thyroid ultrasound and orbital computed tomography. Looked up from germline, CDR1 is SQVTM and CDR2 is ANQGSEA. This CDR3 region has 13 residues. V shed 4 bases and J shed 2 bases, with 11 bases lying between them.

Sequencing was carried out using blood. The chain joins TRBV29-1 to TRBJ1-2; tentatively, D is TRBD1 (5 bases). The TCR sequence derives from a man between 18 and 35 years old with Graves' hyperthyroidism. This CDR3 is CSVVFPGNYGYTF. The CDR3 nucleotides are TGCAGCGTTGTCTTCCCAGGGAACTATGGCTACACCTTC.